This T cell receptor beta chain was sequenced for a study of T cell responses to AZD1222 COVID-19 vaccine. Whole-study results and caveats: Clonal diversity may have been underestimated, and the donors were mostly white British, with more females than males. Two doses of AZD1222 preceded a rise in Spike-specific TCR breadth and depth. Nearly half of the spike-specific TCRs reportedly recognize variant regions that carry no mutations.

Produced via immunoSEQ multiplex PCR; TCRdb's table is partial and in-frame only. The repertoire holds some 120,000 clones, with 88% as singletons. In this sample, this clone turned up a few times. Its antigen remains unidentified. The CDR3 sequence is 13 residues long. With 5 bases removed from V and 3 bases from J, the gap between germline ends came to 10 bases. Germline CDR1 LNHDA, CDR2 SQIVND (reference sequence). The sample here was peripheral blood, taken on day 0 of MenACWY control vaccination. The clonotype was recovered from an adult in good health. This rearrangement joins TRBV19 to TRBJ1-1; D might be TRBD1 (5 bases). The CDR3: CASSADRDTEAFF. CDR3 nucleotides: TGTGCCAGTAGTGCCGACAGAGACACTGAAGCTTTCTTT.